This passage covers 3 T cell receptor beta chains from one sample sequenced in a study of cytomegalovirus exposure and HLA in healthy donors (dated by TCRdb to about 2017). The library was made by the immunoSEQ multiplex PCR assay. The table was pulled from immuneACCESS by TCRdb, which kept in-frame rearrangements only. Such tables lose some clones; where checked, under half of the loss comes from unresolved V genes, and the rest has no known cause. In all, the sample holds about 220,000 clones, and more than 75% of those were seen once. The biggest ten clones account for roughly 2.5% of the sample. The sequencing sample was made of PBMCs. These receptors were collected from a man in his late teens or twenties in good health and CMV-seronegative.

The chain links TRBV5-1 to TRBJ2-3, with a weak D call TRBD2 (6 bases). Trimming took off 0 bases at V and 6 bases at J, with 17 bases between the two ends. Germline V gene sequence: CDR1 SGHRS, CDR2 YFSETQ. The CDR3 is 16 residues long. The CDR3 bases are TGCGCCAGCAGCTTGGGTTCGGGGGTTATAGGGGATACGCAGTATTTT. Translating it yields CASSLGSGVIGDTQYF. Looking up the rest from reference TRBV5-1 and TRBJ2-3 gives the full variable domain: KAGVTQTPRYLIKTRGQQVTLSCSPISGHRSVSWYQQTPGQGLQFLFEYFSETQRNKGNFPGRFSGRQFSNSRSEMNVSTLELGDSALYLCASSLGSGVIGDTQYFGPGTRLTVL.

The CDR3 reads CASSQGGEDYGYTF. The CDR3 DNA sequence: TGTGCCAGCAGCCAAGGGGGGGAGGACTATGGCTACACCTTC. The chain couples TRBV4-2 to TRBJ1-2; the D gene is possibly TRBD1 (5 bases). The ends were cut back, 1 base at V and 3 bases at J, with 9 bases in the middle. The CDR3 loop spans 14 amino acids. Germline V gives CDR1 LGHNA, CDR2 YNFKEQ.

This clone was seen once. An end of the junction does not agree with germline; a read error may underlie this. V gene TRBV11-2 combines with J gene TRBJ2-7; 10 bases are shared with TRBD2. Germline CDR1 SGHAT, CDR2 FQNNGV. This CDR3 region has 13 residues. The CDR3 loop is CASSLGTSGLGHF. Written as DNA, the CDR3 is TGTGCCAGCAGCTTAGGGACTAGCGGCCTAGGGCACTTC.